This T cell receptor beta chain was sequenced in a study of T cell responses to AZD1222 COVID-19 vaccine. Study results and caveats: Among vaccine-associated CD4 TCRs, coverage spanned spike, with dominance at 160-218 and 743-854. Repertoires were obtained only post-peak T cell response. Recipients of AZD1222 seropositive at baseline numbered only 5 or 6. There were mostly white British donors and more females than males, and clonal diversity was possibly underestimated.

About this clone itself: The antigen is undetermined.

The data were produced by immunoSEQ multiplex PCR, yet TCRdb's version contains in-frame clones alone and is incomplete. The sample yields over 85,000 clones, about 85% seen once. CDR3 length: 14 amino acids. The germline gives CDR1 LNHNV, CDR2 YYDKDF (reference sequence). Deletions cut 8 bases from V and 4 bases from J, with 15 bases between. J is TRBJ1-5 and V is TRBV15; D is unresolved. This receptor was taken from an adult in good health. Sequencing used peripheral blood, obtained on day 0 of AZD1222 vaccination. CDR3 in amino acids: CATRLRSQNQPQHF. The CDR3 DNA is TGTGCCACCCGCTTAAGGAGCCAGAATCAGCCCCAGCATTTT.